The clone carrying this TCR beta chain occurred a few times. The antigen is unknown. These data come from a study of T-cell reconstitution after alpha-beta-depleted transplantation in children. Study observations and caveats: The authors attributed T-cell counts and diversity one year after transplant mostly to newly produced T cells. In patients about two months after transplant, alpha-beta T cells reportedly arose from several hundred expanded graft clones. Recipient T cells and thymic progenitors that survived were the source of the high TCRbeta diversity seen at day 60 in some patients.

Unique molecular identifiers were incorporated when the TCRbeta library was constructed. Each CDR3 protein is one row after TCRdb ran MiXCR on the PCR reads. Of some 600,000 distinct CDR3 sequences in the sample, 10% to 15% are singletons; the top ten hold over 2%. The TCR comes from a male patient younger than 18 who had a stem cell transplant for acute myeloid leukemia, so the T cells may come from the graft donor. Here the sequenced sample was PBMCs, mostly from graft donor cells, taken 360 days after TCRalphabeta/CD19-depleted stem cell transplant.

Here the CDR3 reads CASSWTVHTEAFF. CDR3 nucleotide sequence: TGTGCCAGCAGCTGGACGGTTCACACTGAAGCTTTCTTT. The chain carries TRBV7-2 and TRBJ1-1; D gene ambiguous. Germline-derived CDR1 and CDR2 are SGHTA and FQGNSA. The V end was cut by 4 bases, the J end by 3 bases, with 9 bases between. This CDR3 has 13 amino acids. The entire variable domain, with the rest obtained from reference TRBV7-2 and TRBJ1-1, is as follows: GAGVSQSPSNKVTEKGKDVELRCDPISGHTALYWYRQSLGQGLEFLIYFQGNSAPDKSGLPSDRFSAERTGGSVSTLTIQRTQQEDSAVYLCASSWTVHTEAFFGQGTRLTVV.